The 4 T cell receptor beta chains below were found in one sample sequenced in a study of T cell responses to AZD1222 COVID-19 vaccine. TCRdb's copy holds only in-frame clones and misses some; the assay was immunoSEQ multiplex PCR. The data hold approximately 150,000 clones, with about 90% observed a single time. The source material was peripheral blood, sampled on day 0 of AZD1222 vaccination. The receptors stem from an adult in good health.

The CDR3 region is CASSEGLRSDTQYF. CDR3 in DNA: TGTGCCAGCAGCGAGGGACTCCGTTCAGATACGCAGTATTTT. V and J are TRBV5-4 and TRBJ2-3; maybe TRBD2 (6 bases). V lost 4 bases and J 4 bases, leaving 13 bases between the germline ends. The CDR3 runs 14 residues. CDR1 and CDR2 from the germline V gene are SGHNT and YYREEE (reference sequence).

The rearrangement joins TRBV7-2 to TRBJ1-5, with a possible D match to TRBD1 (5 bases). CDR1 SGHTA and CDR2 FQGNSA come from the germline V gene. This CDR3 contains 14 residues. Trimming took 4 bases from V and 11 from J, leaving 18 bases between them. CDR3 in amino acids: CASSWGPTQPAQHF. Written as DNA, the CDR3 is TGTGCCAGCAGCTGGGGACCTACCCAACCCGCCCAGCATTTT.

This clone occurred once. The chain links TRBV9 to TRBJ2-5; 8 nucleotides align to TRBD1. There are 14 residues in the CDR3. Trimming removed 1 base from V and 5 bases from J; junction bases left unmatched: 4. The V gene's germline CDR1 is SGDLS and CDR2 YYNGEE. CDR3 sequence (DNA): TGTGCCAGCAGCGTATTTCGGACAGGGGAGACCCAGTACTTC. Its protein is CASSVFRTGETQYF.

The CDR3 spells CASRAWTGEAQYF. Here the CDR3 DNA reads TGTGCCAGCAGGGCCTGGACGGGCGAAGCGCAGTATTTT. The chain recombines TRBV6-5 with TRBJ2-3; D not resolved. Trimming left V 6 bases short and J 10 bases short, with 17 bases between. The CDR3 sequence is 13 residues long. From germline, CDR1 is MNHEY and CDR2 SVGAGI.